A selection of T cell receptor beta chains follows, all from one sample in a study of T cell responses to AZD1222 COVID-19 vaccine. Data came from immunoSEQ multiplex PCR; TCRdb stores just in-frame clones and leaves some out. Of just under 150,000 clones in the sample, around 83% are singletons; the top ten hold less than 6%. The starting material was peripheral blood, obtained 28 days after the second AZD1222 dose. The receptor source for this set is an adult who received the AZD1222 COVID-19 vaccine. Each CDR3 is given with its conserved first and last residue. A D gene is named only where the DNA matches it firmly. A row's size may be missing; if present it is once, few, many or a size class.

J: TRBJ1-5
V: TRBV10-1
D: -
size: -
DNA: TGCGCCAGCAGTGAGGTGGATCAGCCCCAGCATTTT
CDR3: CASSEVDQPQHF

J: TRBJ1-2
V: TRBV28
D: -
size: -
DNA: TGTGCCAGCAGTCTAGGGACATTTAACTATGGCTACACCTTC
CDR3: CASSLGTFNYGYTF

J: TRBJ2-6
V: TRBV6-5
D: -
size: -
DNA: TGTGCCAGCAGTTATTCGGGGGTTGGGGCCAACGTCCTGACTTTC
CDR3: CASSYSGVGANVLTF

J: TRBJ1-1
V: TRBV27
D: -
size: -
DNA: TGTGCCAGCAGTGGGCAACGTGCTGAAGCTTTCTTT
CDR3: CASSGQRAEAFF

J: TRBJ2-2
V: TRBV4-1
D: -
size: few
DNA: TGCGCCAGCAGCCTCCTAGCGAACACCGGGGAGCTGTTTTTT
CDR3: CASSLLANTGELFF

J: TRBJ1-5
V: TRBV6-5
D: -
size: -
DNA: TGTGCCAGCAAGTCAGGTAGCAATCAGCCCCAGCATTTT
CDR3: CASKSGSNQPQHF

J: TRBJ2-2
V: TRBV10-3
D: -
size: -
DNA: TGTGCCATCGGCTGGGCCGGAGCCCTCACCGGGGAGCTGTTTTTT
CDR3: CAIGWAGALTGELFF

J: TRBJ2-7
V: TRBV29-1
D: TRBD2
size: -
DNA: TGCAGCGTGGGGGGGACGGAGGATAGCTCCTACGAGCAGTACTTC
CDR3: CSVGGTEDSSYEQYF

J: TRBJ1-1
V: TRBV27
D: TRBD1
size: -
DNA: TGTGCCAGCAGTCAGGACAGGGGGGACTTGAACACTGAAGCTTTCTTT
CDR3: CASSQDRGDLNTEAFF

J: TRBJ1-5
V: TRBV18
D: -
size: -
DNA: TGTGCCAGCTCCCTGGACGGGGCCTATCAGCCCCAGCATTTT
CDR3: CASSLDGAYQPQHF

J: TRBJ2-7
V: TRBV6-1
D: -
size: -
DNA: TGTGCCAGCAGTGAAGGGATAGTATACGGCGAGCAGTACTTC
CDR3: CASSEGIVYGEQYF

J: TRBJ2-5
V: TRBV4-2
D: -
size: once
DNA: TGTGCCAGCAGCCATATGGGTGACGAAGAGACCCAGTACTTC
CDR3: CASSHMGDEETQYF

J: TRBJ1-5
V: TRBV23-1
D: -
size: -
DNA: TGCGCCAGCAGTCAAAACACCGATCAGCCCCAGCATTTT
CDR3: CASSQNTDQPQHF

J: TRBJ1-1
V: TRBV7-9
D: TRBD1
size: -
DNA: TGTGCCAGCCGCCTTTGGGAGGGGGCCAAGGACACTGAAGCTTTCTTT
CDR3: CASRLWEGAKDTEAFF

J: TRBJ1-2
V: TRBV2
D: TRBD1
size: -
DNA: TGTGCCAGCAGTTCGACAGGGGGGCTCGATGGCTACACCTTC
CDR3: CASSSTGGLDGYTF

J: TRBJ2-3
V: TRBV3-1/TRBV3-2
D: TRBD2
size: -
DNA: TGTGCCAGCAGCCGACCGGGACTAGCGACAGATACGCAGTATTTT
CDR3: CASSRPGLATDTQYF

J: TRBJ2-4
V: TRBV2
D: -
size: -
DNA: TGTGCCAGCACCGGCGGGGAGGGGGCCTTAAGAGGGACCATAGCCAAAAACATTCAGTACTTC
CDR3: CASTGGEGALRGTIAKNIQYF

J: TRBJ1-3
V: TRBV5-5
D: -
size: -
DNA: TGTGCCAGCAGCTTGTATACGGGGGAAGCTGGAAACACCATATATTTT
CDR3: CASSLYTGEAGNTIYF

J: TRBJ2-1
V: TRBV7-9
D: -
size: -
DNA: TGTGCCAGCAGCCCCAACCCAGGCCCCGGCAACAATGAGCAGTTCTTC
CDR3: CASSPNPGPGNNEQFF

J: TRBJ1-2
V: TRBV9
D: TRBD1
size: few
DNA: TGTGCCAGCAGCGTAGATGGACAGGGCTACGACTATGGCTACACCTTC
CDR3: CASSVDGQGYDYGYTF

J: TRBJ1-2
V: TRBV5-1
D: -
size: -
DNA: TGCGCCAGCAGCTTGGACCGGGACCGAGGGGATGGCTACACCTTC
CDR3: CASSLDRDRGDGYTF

J: TRBJ2-7
V: TRBV11-3
D: -
size: -
DNA: TGTGCCAGCAGCTTAGGGCCTACCTACGAGCAGTACTTC
CDR3: CASSLGPTYEQYF

J: TRBJ1-1
V: TRBV18
D: -
size: -
DNA: TGTGCCAGCTCACTTGCCGGGACCGTCGCGACTGAAGCTTTCTTT
CDR3: CASSLAGTVATEAFF

J: TRBJ2-2
V: TRBV27
D: TRBD2
size: -
DNA: TGTGCCAGCAGTTACGTACTAGCGGGACTAGCGAACACCGGGGAGCTGTTTTTT
CDR3: CASSYVLAGLANTGELFF

J: TRBJ2-7
V: TRBV27
D: -
size: -
DNA: TGTGCCAGCAGTTTCTCCGCCCCTCTGGGCGGTACAACCTACGAGCAGTACTTC
CDR3: CASSFSAPLGGTTYEQYF

J: TRBJ2-3
V: TRBV5-1
D: TRBD2
size: -
DNA: TGCGCCAGCAGCGCCAGAGGTAGCGGGGGAGATACGCAGTATTTT
CDR3: CASSARGSGGDTQYF

J: TRBJ2-2
V: TRBV5-1
D: -
size: -
DNA: TGCGCCAGCAGCTTGGCGCAGGGTTTGGGCACCGGGGAGCTGTTTTTT
CDR3: CASSLAQGLGTGELFF

J: TRBJ1-2
V: TRBV15
D: -
size: -
DNA: TGTGCCACCAGCCCCTCTACAGGGACCTATGGCTACACCTTC
CDR3: CATSPSTGTYGYTF

J: TRBJ1-4
V: TRBV18
D: -
size: once
DNA: TGTGCCAGCTCACCCCTCCCAGAAAATGAAAAACTGTTTTTT
CDR3: CASSPLPENEKLFF

J: TRBJ1-2
V: TRBV28
D: TRBD1
size: -
DNA: TGTGCCAGCAGTTTAAGGGGGCGGGATGGCTACACCTTC
CDR3: CASSLRGRDGYTF

J: TRBJ1-1
V: TRBV27
D: -
size: -
DNA: TGTGCCAGCAGTTTAAAGGGGGACCATCAAGCTTTCTTT
CDR3: CASSLKGDHQAFF

J: TRBJ2-7
V: TRBV30
D: -
size: once
DNA: TGTGCCTGGAGCCCTGGGGAGTCCTACGAGCAGTACTTC
CDR3: CAWSPGESYEQYF

J: TRBJ2-1
V: TRBV4-1
D: TRBD2
size: -
DNA: TGCGCCAGCAGAACGGGGACTAGCCCGTACAATGAGCAGTTCTTC
CDR3: CASRTGTSPYNEQFF

J: TRBJ1-2
V: TRBV5-1
D: -
size: -
DNA: TGCGCCAGCAGCTTGGACGCGGGGGGCTACACCTTC
CDR3: CASSLDAGGYTF

J: TRBJ2-3
V: TRBV11-2
D: -
size: -
DNA: TGTGCCAGCGAGGCCCGGGTCCGCTCCTCTAGCACAGATACGCAGTATTTT
CDR3: CASEARVRSSSTDTQYF

J: TRBJ1-5
V: TRBV19
D: -
size: -
DNA: TGTGCCAGTAGTAATGGGGGGTTCGGTGGACAGCCCCAGCATTTT
CDR3: CASSNGGFGGQPQHF

J: TRBJ1-1
V: TRBV4-2
D: TRBD1
size: -
DNA: TGTGCCAGCAGCCAAGATTTAGACAGGGGTCTCTTTTTT
CDR3: CASSQDLDRGLFF

J: TRBJ1-2
V: TRBV12-3/TRBV12-4
D: -
size: once
DNA: TGTGCCAGCAGTTATACAGGGTTGGAAGGCTACACCTTC
CDR3: CASSYTGLEGYTF

J: TRBJ1-4
V: TRBV7-2
D: -
size: -
DNA: TGTGCCAGCAGCTTAGATTTAGGTGTAAATGAAAAACTGTTTTTT
CDR3: CASSLDLGVNEKLFF

J: TRBJ1-1
V: TRBV27
D: TRBD1
size: -
DNA: TGTGCCAGCAGTTTATCGAGAGGGGACAGGGTTTTGGCTGAAGCTTTCTTT
CDR3: CASSLSRGDRVLAEAFF

J: TRBJ2-1
V: TRBV19
D: TRBD2
size: -
DNA: TGTGCCAGTAGCCGCCTGGGACTAGCGGGAGGTGAGCAGTTCTTC
CDR3: CASSRLGLAGGEQFF

J: TRBJ2-5
V: TRBV7-8
D: -
size: -
DNA: TGTGCCAGCAGCTTACCTCAAGAGACCCAGTACTTC
CDR3: CASSLPQETQYF

J: TRBJ1-5
V: TRBV7-9
D: TRBD1
size: -
DNA: TGTGCCAGCAGCTGGGGGACAGGGGGTGGCAATCAGCCCCAGCATTTT
CDR3: CASSWGTGGGNQPQHF

J: TRBJ2-1
V: TRBV5-1
D: -
size: -
DNA: TGCGCCAGCAGCTTGGTGGGGGGTAAAAGGGAAAATGAGCAGTTCTTC
CDR3: CASSLVGGKRENEQFF

J: TRBJ1-1
V: TRBV20-1
D: -
size: -
DNA: TGCAGTGCAGCGGACGGGGAAGCTTTCTTT
CDR3: CSAADGEAFF

J: TRBJ1-1
V: TRBV5-1
D: -
size: -
DNA: TGCGCCAGCAGCCTAGACCCGGGGAACACTGAAGCTTTCTTT
CDR3: CASSLDPGNTEAFF

J: TRBJ1-4
V: TRBV5-1
D: -
size: -
DNA: TGCGCCAGCAGCTTGGATTTGAAGGAAAAATTGTTTTTT
CDR3: CASSLDLKEKLFF

J: TRBJ2-3
V: TRBV30
D: -
size: -
DNA: TGTGCCTGGAGGTGGGGGGATAGGCCCACAGATACGCAGTATTTT
CDR3: CAWRWGDRPTDTQYF

J: TRBJ1-5
V: TRBV2
D: -
size: -
DNA: TGTGCCACCGTCCAGGTGCCCAGTCAGCCCCAGCATTTT
CDR3: CATVQVPSQPQHF

J: TRBJ2-1
V: TRBV3-1/TRBV3-2
D: -
size: -
DNA: TGTGCCAGCAGCCAGCCTACTAGCAGTTCCTACAATGAGCAGTTCTTC
CDR3: CASSQPTSSSYNEQFF

J: TRBJ1-2
V: TRBV11-1
D: TRBD1
size: -
DNA: TGTGCCAGCAGCCCCACAGGGGGCGTCTATGGCTACACCTTC
CDR3: CASSPTGGVYGYTF

J: TRBJ2-4
V: TRBV19
D: TRBD2
size: -
DNA: TGTGCCAGTAGTATAGAAAGACTAGCGGTAAACATTCAGTACTTC
CDR3: CASSIERLAVNIQYF